The 10 T cell receptor beta chains reported below all come from one sample, sequenced in a study of blood T cell repertoires in COVID-19. The repertoire was sequenced with immunoSEQ multiplex PCR; TCRdb's copy has only in-frame clones and lacks some. Here the sample spans some 280,000 clones, around nine tenths being singletons. The sample consisted of peripheral blood. The receptors were gathered from a woman in her 40s who had recovered from COVID-19.

The chain recombines TRBV28 with TRBJ1-2, with TRBD1 matching over 7 bases. Trimming cost V 10 bases and J 5 bases; bases outside gene matches: 13. This CDR3 spans 14 amino acids. The germline gives CDR1 MDHEN, CDR2 SYDVKM. The CDR3 here is CATRGRRGEYGYTF. The CDR3 coding sequence is TGTGCCACCCGGGGGCGCAGGGGGGAATATGGCTACACCTTC.

The rearrangement uses TRBV18 and TRBJ2-4, with a tentative D call TRBD1 (5 bases). Germline V gene data show CDR1 as KGHSH and CDR2 as LQKENI. Trimming took 1 base from V and 3 from J, leaving 13 bases between them. This CDR3 has 16 amino acids. DNA for the CDR3: TGTGCCAGCTCACCACTTCAGGGTAACGTCAAAAACATTCAGTACTTC. It translates to CASSPLQGNVKNIQYF.

This chain joins TRBV27 and TRBJ2-3; maybe TRBD2 (6 bases). V was cut by 5 bases and J by 2 bases, with 14 bases left in between. The CDR3 length is 15 residues. Per the germline V gene, CDR1 is MNHEY and CDR2 is SMNVEV (reference sequence). CDR3 region: CASSPGTPYTDTQYF. For the CDR3, the DNA is TGTGCCAGCAGTCCCGGGACTCCGTACACAGATACGCAGTATTTT.

This clone has more than one count but fewer than ten. The gene calls are TRBV27 and TRBJ2-3; 10 bases map to TRBD2. The V and J ends lost 7 bases and 4 bases, in that order; junction bases with no gene match: 11. CDR1 is MNHEY and CDR2 is SMNVEV in the germline V gene (reference sequence). The CDR3 has 16 amino acids. CDR3 nucleotides: TGTGCCAGCACCTCGAATAGCGGGAGGTTCTCAGATACGCAGTATTTT. Encoded protein: CASTSNSGRFSDTQYF.

V usage is TRBV18 and J usage is TRBJ2-7; D gene ambiguous. The V gene lost 4 bases and the J gene lost 1 base, with 8 bases spanning the gap. The germline V gene encodes CDR1 KGHSH and CDR2 LQKENI. This CDR3 comprises 13 residues. The DNA for the CDR3 is TGTGCCAGCTCACAGAGTGTTTCCTACGAGCAGTACTTC. This sequence encodes CASSQSVSYEQYF.

The rearrangement joins TRBV24-1 to TRBJ2-3; TRBD1 agrees at 8 bases. The CDR3 length is 15 residues. Trimming at V came to 0 bases and at J to 5 bases, leaving 3 bases not matched to a gene. Looked up from germline, CDR1 is KGHDR and CDR2 is SFDVKD. For the CDR3, the DNA is TGTGCCACCAGTGATTTGGGACAGGGAAGAGATACGCAGTATTTT. Translating gives CATSDLGQGRDTQYF.

This clone was found a few times. V and J are TRBV4-1 and TRBJ1-6; D is uncertain. This CDR3 spans 12 amino acids. Per germline, CDR1 MGHRA and CDR2 YSYEKL. V lost 1 base and J lost 13, with 8 bases in between. CDR3 coding DNA: TGCGCCAGCAGCCAAGGAGGGTGGCCCCTCCACTTT. Its translation is CASSQGGWPLHF.

The chain couples TRBV7-9 to TRBJ2-7; a possible D gene is TRBD2 (6 bases). V was trimmed by 3 bases and J by 1 base, leaving 13 bases between them. This CDR3 spans 15 amino acids. Germline assignment: CDR1 SEHNR and CDR2 FQNEAQ (reference sequence). The CDR3 DNA reads TGTGCCAGCAGCTTGCCGGGAGCGTCATCCTACGAGCAGTACTTC. Its protein product is CASSLPGASSYEQYF.

CDR3 in DNA: TGTGCCAGCAGTTTAGGCCCTCCGACAGGGCCGGGACTAGCGGGAGTCAGCACAGATACGCAGTATTTT. This codes for CASSLGPPTGPGLAGVSTDTQYF. V and J are TRBV27 and TRBJ2-3; 14 bases are shared with TRBD2. V lost 2 bases and J lost 0; bases outside the gene matches: 19. Per germline, CDR1 MNHEY and CDR2 SMNVEV (reference sequence). The CDR3 extends over 23 amino acids.

This clone came up many times. The rearrangement joins TRBV7-9 to TRBJ2-7; no definite D call. V shed 1 base and J shed 4 bases, with 11 bases lying between them. The CDR3 loop spans 14 amino acids. Germline CDR1 SEHNR, CDR2 FQNEAQ (reference sequence). The CDR3 sequence is CASSLVSRSYEQYF. The CDR3 DNA reads as TGTGCCAGCAGCTTAGTTTCTAGGTCTTACGAGCAGTACTTC.